This T cell receptor beta chain was documented in a study of early T cells in non-severe SARS-CoV-2 infection. As part of library construction, unique molecular identifiers were attached to individual cDNA molecules. A single record per CDR3 protein comes from TCRdb applying MiXCR to the 5' RACE reads. The sample has under 45,000 distinct CDR3 sequences; approximately 8% are singletons. This clonotype was observed a few times. The ends were cut back, 0 bases at V and 6 bases at J, with 13 bases in the middle. Per the germline V gene, CDR1 is SEHNR and CDR2 is FQNEAQ (reference sequence). CDR3 length: 15 residues.

The sequences come from whole blood, collected at baseline. The TCR sequence derives from an adult who was a healthcare worker with PCR-confirmed SARS-CoV-2 infection or an uninfected control (not recorded which). The V call is TRBV7-9, the J call TRBJ2-3, with D possibly matching TRBD2 (5 bases). The CDR3 is CASSLAGSDSDTQYF. CDR3 bases: TGTGCCAGCAGCTTAGCGGGGAGCGACTCGGATACGCAGTATTTT.